The 15 T cell receptor beta chains listed next were all sequenced from one sample in a study of CD8+ T cells in alopecia areata. As the sequencing template, cDNA was produced by extracting RNA and reverse transcribing it. Measured with immunoSEQ multiplex PCR; TCRdb has only the in-frame clones, and not every one. This table has under 200,000 clones, 60% to 75% appearing once. As for treatment: oral pan-JAK inhibitor, 5-10 mg twice daily. This specimen was CD4+ T cells sorted from blood, taken at week 24, from a patient treated with tofacitinib. Every receptor here comes from a human donor with alopecia areata.

This clone was seen a few times. V and J are TRBV30 and TRBJ2-6; no definite D call. The CDR3 extends over 14 amino acids. Looked up from germline, CDR1 is GTSNPN and CDR2 is SVGIG (reference sequence). V dropped 3 bases and J dropped 2 bases, with 8 bases sitting between them. In nucleotides, the CDR3 is TGTGCCTGGAGCAAATATACTGGGGCCAACGTCCTGACTTTC. Amino acids: CAWSKYTGANVLTF.

Details on this clone: The junction shows a germline mismatch at one end, possibly a read error. This chain links TRBV29-1 with TRBJ2-2, with a possible D match to TRBD2 (6 bases). The germline V gene encodes CDR1 SQVTM and CDR2 ANQGSEA. The CDR3 is made up of 14 amino acids. CDR3 sequence reads: CSVEGMAGTGELFF. The CDR3 DNA reads as TGCAGCGTGGAAGGGATGGCGGGGACCGGGGAGCTGTTTTTT.

The rearrangement uses TRBV29-1 and TRBJ2-5; 8 bases map to TRBD1. Germline V gene sequence: CDR1 SQVTM, CDR2 ANQGSEA. J was trimmed by 0 bases and V by 5 bases; bases with no gene match: 5. The CDR3 is 14 residues long. The CDR3 DNA reads as TGCAGCGTTAAGGACAGGGCCCACCAAGAGACCCAGTACTTC. It encodes CSVKDRAHQETQYF. Full variable domain (remainder filled in from reference TRBV29-1 and TRBJ2-5): SAVISQKPSRDICQRGTSLTIQCQVDSQVTMMFWYRQQPGQSLTLIATANQGSEATYESGFVIDKFPISRPNLTFSTLTVSNMSPEDSSIYLCSVKDRAHQETQYFGPGTRLLVL.

This chain connects TRBV4-2 to TRBJ2-7; 7 bases line up with TRBD1. The CDR3 has 14 residues. Trimming at V came to 4 bases and at J to 2 bases, leaving 5 bases not matched to a gene. Germline CDR1 and CDR2: LGHNA and YNFKEQ. CDR3: CASSPGQYTYEQYF. As DNA, the CDR3 is TGTGCCAGCAGCCCGGGACAGTACACCTACGAGCAGTACTTC.

The table lists this clone with a few counts. J is TRBJ2-3 and V is TRBV29-1; maybe TRBD1 (5 bases). This CDR3 spans 13 amino acids. V lost 6 bases, J lost 6 bases, and 16 bases lay in between. Looked up from germline, CDR1 is SQVTM and CDR2 is ANQGSEA. CDR3 amino acids: CSVGHGARDTQYF. CDR3 sequence (DNA): TGCAGCGTAGGACATGGGGCGCGGGATACGCAGTATTTT.

In its sample, this clone was seen a few times. J is TRBJ1-2 and V is TRBV6-1; 7 bases are shared with TRBD1. V was clipped by 9 bases and J by 5 bases; unmatched bases: 12. The germline V gene has CDR1 MNHNS and CDR2 SASEGT. This CDR3 has 14 residues. The CDR3 reads CASHLQDREYGYTF. DNA of the CDR3: TGTGCCAGTCACCTCCAAGACAGGGAGTATGGCTACACCTTC.

The V gene is TRBV11-2, the J gene TRBJ2-1; 7 nucleotides align to TRBD2. V shed 5 bases and J 6 bases; nucleotides not matched to a gene: 10. CDR1 is SGHAT and CDR2 is FQNNGV in the germline V gene. CDR3 length equals 15 residues. CDR3 residues: CASSPRIGGGNEQFF. The DNA of the CDR3 is TGTGCCAGCAGCCCGAGAATTGGGGGGGGCAATGAGCAGTTCTTC. The variable domain in full, with the rest retrieved from reference TRBV11-2 and TRBJ2-1, is EAGVAQSPRYKIIEKRQSVAFWCNPISGHATLYWYQQILGQGPKLLIQFQNNGVVDDSQLPKDRFSAERLKGVDSTLKIQPAKLEDSAVYLCASSPRIGGGNEQFFGPGTRLTVL.

The sample holds a few counts of this clone. V gene TRBV29-1 combines with J gene TRBJ2-2; the match to TRBD2 covers 8 bases. Germline assignment: CDR1 SQVTM and CDR2 ANQGSEA. After removal of 7 bases from V and 6 bases from J, the junction contained 7 bases not matched to a gene. CDR3 length: 13 residues. The CDR3 loop reads CSAGTRFSGELFF. The DNA of the CDR3 is TGCAGCGCCGGGACTAGGTTTTCCGGGGAGCTGTTTTTT.

The V call is TRBV25-1, the J call TRBJ2-7; TRBD2 aligns across 7 bases. V lost 8 bases to trimming and J lost 9 bases; unmatched junction nucleotides: 10. In germline, CDR1 is MGHDK, CDR2 SYGVNS. The CDR3 covers 12 residues. CDR3 nucleotides: TGTGCCAGCGCACCGCTACGGGGGGTGCAGTACTTC. Translation: CASAPLRGVQYF.

The chain joins TRBV11-2 to TRBJ2-5; D is undetermined. CDR1 is SGHAT and CDR2 is FQNNGV in the germline V gene. The CDR3 length is 14 residues. Deletions cut 1 base from V and 3 bases from J, with 9 bases between. CDR3 residues: CASSLVRYEETQYF. DNA of the CDR3: TGTGCCAGCAGCTTAGTTAGATATGAAGAGACCCAGTACTTC.

The chain is built from TRBV29-1 and TRBJ2-3, with 7 bases fitting TRBD2. The CDR3 spans 12 residues. The germline V gene encodes CDR1 SQVTM and CDR2 ANQGSEA. V shed 7 bases, J shed 7 bases, and the junction held 8 bases outside the gene matches. CDR3 sequence (DNA): TGCAGCGGGTCCGGGGGGTCGAATACGCAGTATTTT. Its protein is CSGSGGSNTQYF.

The V call is TRBV11-3, the J call TRBJ2-1; 8 bases are shared with TRBD1. CDR1 and CDR2 from the germline V gene are SGHNT and YENEEA. With 3 bases clipped from V and 8 bases from J, the junction kept 6 bases outside the gene matches. This CDR3 spans 14 amino acids. The CDR3 DNA is TGTGCCAGCAGCTTTTTAACAGGGGGAGATGAGCAGTTCTTC. Protein product: CASSFLTGGDEQFF.

The chain links TRBV9 to TRBJ2-7, with TRBD1 as a possible D gene (6 bases). The CDR3 loop spans 16 amino acids. Trimming took off 3 bases at V and 3 bases at J, with 19 bases between the two ends. The germline V gene has CDR1 SGDLS and CDR2 YYNGEE. CDR3 in amino acids: CASSGTISGTIYEQYF. The CDR3 DNA reads TGTGCCAGCAGCGGAACCATATCCGGGACAATCTACGAGCAGTACTTC.

In this sample, this clone turned up a few times. This rearrangement joins TRBV29-1 to TRBJ1-1, with 8 bases identical to TRBD1. Germline CDR1 and CDR2: SQVTM and ANQGSEA. This CDR3 has 14 amino acids. J was trimmed by 4 bases and V by 6 bases; bases with no gene match: 10. CDR3 bases: TGCAGCGTGAAAAACAGGGGGGTGGGCACTGAAGCTTTCTTT. This sequence encodes CSVKNRGVGTEAFF.

The chain couples TRBV6-4 to TRBJ2-2, with 10 bases that match TRBD2. Unmatched junction bases numbered 10, after V lost 6 bases and J lost 6 bases. Germline V CDR1 and CDR2: MRHNA, SNTAGT. The length of the CDR3 is 16 residues. CDR3 loop: CASSRVAGGVSGELFF. The DNA for the CDR3 is TGTGCCAGCAGCCGCGTAGCGGGGGGTGTTTCCGGGGAGCTGTTTTTT.